The clone carrying this T cell receptor beta chain was seen once. What it binds is unknown. CD4+ T cells that had been cultured provided DNA sequenced with the Oncomine TCR Beta short-read assay. TCRdb redid the calling of the PCR reads with MiXCR, one entry per CDR3 protein. The sample consists of some 20,000 distinct CDR3 sequences, about 45% of them appearing once. The data were taken from a study of vaccination and CD4 T cells after COVID-19. Overall study: At a median around 100 days (range 35 to 161) after diagnosis, post-COVID samples were drawn. A CEFX pool, an HIV-1 Nef pool, or else no peptide went into the control cultures.

CDR1 and CDR2 from the germline V gene are SGHVS and FQNEAQ. V lost 2 bases, J lost 6 bases, and 5 bases lay in between. This CDR3 spans 12 amino acids. Treatment described: 10-day PBMC culture with coronavirus spike peptide pools or control peptides (ViraFEST assay). Under the ViraFEST approach, antigen-specific T cells were expanded with peptide pools and TCRs subsequently sequenced. Each well received two million PBMCs, cultured with around 10 IU/ml IL-2 and around 9.8 ug/ml peptide pools. Sequenced material: CD4+ T cells from blood, cultured in vitro. The clonotype comes from a human donor who had recovered from COVID-19. The V call is TRBV7-8, the J call TRBJ1-3; D unclear. The CDR3 region is CASSLSQNTIYF. CDR3 sequence (DNA): TGTGCCAGCAGCTTAAGCCAAAACACCATATATTTT.